A selection of T cell receptor beta chains follows, all from one sample in a study of blood T cell repertoires in COVID-19. Produced via immunoSEQ multiplex PCR; TCRdb's table is partial and in-frame only. The data contain about 72,000 clones, about 89% of them singletons. The specimen sequenced was peripheral blood. The receptor set was obtained from a woman aged 60-75 years with acute or convalescent COVID-19. Both conserved end residues are part of each CDR3.

j_call,v_call,cdr3_aa
TRBJ2-3,TRBV3-1/TRBV3-2,CASSQVYGGGTDTQYF
TRBJ1-2,TRBV28,CASSSGTGWSVMGYTF
TRBJ2-1,TRBV10-2,CASRDREINEQFF
TRBJ2-1,TRBV5-5,CASRWTSGGAYNEQFF
TRBJ1-5,TRBV7-2,CASSSGLDNQPQHF
TRBJ1-1,TRBV28,CASSLMGAGTEAFF
TRBJ2-7,TRBV3-1/TRBV3-2,CASSQVRSSYEQYF
TRBJ1-6,TRBV5-6,CASSLIAEESSSYNSPLHF
TRBJ1-4,TRBV4-2,CASSPYRGRSEKLFF
TRBJ2-3,TRBV24-1,CATSDFTGQGADTQYF
TRBJ2-1,TRBV11-2,CASSWKQGVGQFF
TRBJ1-1,TRBV9,CASSVKQGADTEAFF
TRBJ1-2,TRBV30,CAWSPGGGYTF
TRBJ2-5,TRBV5-1,CASSLVGTGRGEETQYF
TRBJ2-3,TRBV14,CASSQDQALQHADTQYF
TRBJ2-1,TRBV20-1,CSAYGGTVRFF
TRBJ2-1,TRBV4-2,CASSQPSPDGIHEQFF
TRBJ2-7,TRBV28,CASTQQGPGLEQYF
TRBJ2-2,TRBV2,CASSVNRAPGELFF
TRBJ2-5,TRBV15,CATGRTGKSQETQYF
TRBJ2-1,TRBV6-1,CASSEDGGDYNEQFF
TRBJ1-1,TRBV10-1,CASSENRNTEAFF
TRBJ2-3,TRBV15,CATSRDGASTDTQYF
TRBJ1-2,TRBV6-5,CASSRTGRINGYTF
TRBJ2-3,TRBV6-5,CASRPGQGTDTQYF
TRBJ2-3,TRBV3-1/TRBV3-2,CASSKGQPTDTQYF
TRBJ1-5,TRBV19,CASSKRRGSNQPQHF
TRBJ2-3,TRBV19,CASSIDGTDTQYF
TRBJ2-3,TRBV5-1,CASSLTGPTDTQYF
TRBJ2-3,TRBV7-2,CASSSVTSRVTDTQYF
TRBJ1-4,TRBV7-9,CASSLGGGWDEKLFF
TRBJ2-3,TRBV4-2,CASSQERRAGGYTQYF
TRBJ1-2,TRBV19,CASSIQTGDLIDGYTF
TRBJ2-7,TRBV10-3,CAISRLAGAYEQYF
TRBJ2-7,TRBV5-1,CASSPGLAGVEQYF
TRBJ1-2,TRBV7-9,CASSPGIGTGHGYTF
TRBJ2-3,TRBV27,CASSPAESRAQYF
TRBJ1-4,TRBV18,CASSPLRDRAEKLFF
TRBJ2-3,TRBV6-2/TRBV6-3,CASSRSLAGNTDTQYF
TRBJ2-3,TRBV5-4,CASSLGGQSTDTQYF
TRBJ2-7,TRBV7-2,CASSLLAGAAYEQYF
TRBJ2-1,TRBV29-1,CSVEERNEQFF
TRBJ2-1,TRBV28,CASRPGPGTWNEQFF
TRBJ1-1,TRBV11-2,CASSLAGDRSLAEAFF
TRBJ2-3,TRBV5-4,CASSLLSTDTDTQYF
TRBJ1-5,TRBV2,CASSETGNQPQHF